This TCR beta chain is from a study of T cells after yellow fever vaccination. Study results and limitations: CD4 and CD8 compartments shared a small share of clonotypes, likely from convergent recombination.

With regard to this clonotype: The target antigen is unknown.

In TCRdb, the 5' RACE reads were re-called with MiXCR into one record per CDR3 protein. The sample gives about 320,000 distinct CDR3 sequences, around a tenth of which show up once; approximately 3.3% is in the top ten. CDR3 size: 15 residues. The ends were cut back, 1 base at V and 4 bases at J, with 13 bases in the middle. Germline V gene lookup returns CDR1 LGHDT and CDR2 YNNKEL (reference sequence). The chain combines TRBV3-1 with TRBJ1-1; D ambiguous. Sequenced here: CD4+ T cells sorted from PBMCs, sampled 45 days after the yellow fever booster vaccination. The TCR was taken from a man younger than 35 who received the YFV17D yellow fever vaccine. CDR3 coding DNA: TGTGCCAGCAGCCAAGTTGCAGGTATGAGCACTGAAGCTTTCTTT. It codes for CASSQVAGMSTEAFF. The variable domain in full, with the rest retrieved from reference TRBV3-1 and TRBJ1-1, is DTAVSQTPKYLVTQMGNDKSIKCEQNLGHDTMYWYKQDSKKFLKIMFSYNNKELIINETVPNRFSPKSPDKAHLNLHINSLELGDSAVYFCASSQVAGMSTEAFFGQGTRLTVV.